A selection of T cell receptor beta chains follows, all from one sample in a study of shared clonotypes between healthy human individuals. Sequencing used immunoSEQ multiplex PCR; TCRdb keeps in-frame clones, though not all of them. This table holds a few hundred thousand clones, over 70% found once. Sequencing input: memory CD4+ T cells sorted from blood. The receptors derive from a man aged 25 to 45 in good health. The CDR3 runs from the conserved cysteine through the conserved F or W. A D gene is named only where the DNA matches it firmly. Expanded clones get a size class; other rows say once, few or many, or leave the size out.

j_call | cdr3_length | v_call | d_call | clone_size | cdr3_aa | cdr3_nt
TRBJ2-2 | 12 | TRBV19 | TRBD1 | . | CASSIDRVELFF | TGTGCCAGTAGTATTGACAGGGTGGAGCTGTTTTTT
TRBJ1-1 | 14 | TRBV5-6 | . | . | CASSSTGRNTEAFF | TGTGCCAGCAGCTCCACAGGGAGGAACACTGAAGCTTTCTTT
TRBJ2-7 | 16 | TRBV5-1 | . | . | CASSRLGGSGSYEQYF | TGCGCCAGCAGTAGGCTTGGCGGATCCGGTTCCTACGAGCAGTACTTC
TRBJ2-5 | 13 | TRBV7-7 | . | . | CASSISGVETQYF | TGTGCCAGCAGTATCAGCGGTGTGGAGACCCAGTACTTC
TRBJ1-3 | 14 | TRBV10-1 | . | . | CASSESVSGNTIYF | TGCGCCAGCAGTGAGTCCGTATCTGGAAACACCATATATTTT
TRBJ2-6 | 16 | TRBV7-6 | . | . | CASSLVGTSGANVLTF | TGTGCCAGCAGCTTAGTTGGGACGTCTGGGGCCAACGTCCTGACTTTC
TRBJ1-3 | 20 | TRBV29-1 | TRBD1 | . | CSVGGNLGTAKSFSGNTIYF | TGCAGCGTCGGGGGGAACCTTGGGACAGCAAAATCTTTCTCTGGAAACACCATATATTTT
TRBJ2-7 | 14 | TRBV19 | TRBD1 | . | CASSIGQVSYEQYF | TGTGCCAGTAGTATCGGACAGGTCTCCTACGAGCAGTACTTC
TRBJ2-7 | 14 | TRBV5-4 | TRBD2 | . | CATRTSGRAYEQYF | TGTGCCACCCGGACTAGCGGGAGGGCCTACGAGCAGTACTTC
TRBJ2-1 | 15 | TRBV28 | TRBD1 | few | CASSGNRGRTNEQFF | TGTGCCAGCAGTGGGAACAGGGGGCGCACGAATGAGCAGTTCTTC
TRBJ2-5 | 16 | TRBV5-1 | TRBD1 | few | CASSLGTGGGQETQYF | TGCGCCAGCAGCTTGGGGACAGGGGGAGGGCAAGAGACCCAGTACTTC
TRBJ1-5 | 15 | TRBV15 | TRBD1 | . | CATSRVSGGNQPQHF | TGTGCCACCAGCAGAGTGTCAGGGGGGAATCAGCCCCAGCATTTT
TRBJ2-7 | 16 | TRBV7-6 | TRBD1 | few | CASSLVSQGATYEQYF | TGTGCCAGCAGCTTAGTGTCGCAGGGGGCGACCTACGAGCAGTACTTC
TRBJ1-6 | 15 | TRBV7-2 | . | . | CASSQRQGAYSPLHF | TGTGCCAGCAGCCAGCGGCAGGGTGCCTATTCACCCCTCCACTTT
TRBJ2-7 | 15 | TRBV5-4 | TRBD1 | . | CASSPDRAASYEQYF | TGTGCCAGCAGTCCCGACAGGGCGGCCTCCTACGAGCAGTACTTC